This entry describes one TCR beta chain. Its antigen is unidentified. These data are taken from a study of OX40 agonist ivuxolimab in advanced cancers. Study-wide context: Ivuxolimab, an agonistic anti-OX40 (CD134) antibody, was given to patients. Participants, approximately 81% male, averaged about 59 years of age, ranging from roughly 23 to 80.

Profiled with immunoSEQ multiplex PCR; TCRdb holds only in-frame clones, not every one. The sample has under 90,000 clones, more than 85% seen once. Whole-study findings and limits: Doses of 0.1 to 3.0 mg/kg were accompanied by clonal expansion of CD4+ and CD8+ blood T cells by week 6. Still undetermined is the antigen specificity of the expanded peripheral T cells.

CDR1 SNHLY and CDR2 FYNNEI come from the germline V gene. The CDR3 contains 19 residues. V dropped 1 base and J dropped 1; count of bases not matched to a gene: 12. The input for sequencing was CD4+ or CD8+ T cells sorted from blood, taken in a trial of the OX40 agonist ivuxolimab. The TCR comes from an adult with an advanced solid tumor such as melanoma, head and neck, liver or kidney cancer. The chain joins TRBV2 to TRBJ2-4; TRBD1 matches at 8 bases. The CDR3 spells CASSEGAGGTVSAKNIQYF. CDR3 nucleotides: TGTGCCAGCAGTGAAGGGGCAGGGGGCACGGTTTCGGCCAAAAACATTCAGTACTTC.